A single sample gave rise to the 16 T cell receptor beta chains below, sequenced in a study of prognosis after radiotherapy for stage I lung cancer. The genomic DNA TCR beta CDR3 region underwent two rounds of multiplex PCR. The first round of PCR was done with primers that matched each TRBV and TRBJ gene. TCRdb independently ran MiXCR on the multiplex PCR reads; one entry per CDR3 protein. The table records under 75,000 distinct CDR3 sequences, more than 20% of them present only once. Specimen: PBMCs, collected before or after stereotactic body radiation therapy (not recorded which). Every receptor here comes from a donor at least 50 years old with non-small cell lung cancer.

V gene TRBV7-2 combines with J gene TRBJ2-1, with 10 bases that match TRBD1. The V gene end was trimmed by 2 bases and the J gene end by 7 bases; junction bases not matched to a gene: 5. The germline V gene encodes CDR1 SGHTA and CDR2 FQGNSA. The CDR3 spans 15 residues. The CDR3 loop is CASSLLGQGGNEQFF. The CDR3 DNA reads TGTGCCAGCAGCTTATTAGGACAGGGGGGGAATGAGCAGTTCTTC.

Written as DNA, the CDR3 is TGTGCCAGCAGCCCCTCCGCCGGATCCGAGCAGTACTTC. It translates to CASSPSAGSEQYF. This sequence joins TRBV7-3 and TRBJ2-7; D is undetermined. CDR3 size: 13 residues. Germline CDR1 and CDR2: SGHTA and FQGTGA. Trimming stripped 5 bases from V and 6 bases from J, with 14 bases between.

This clonotype came up a few times. V and J are TRBV6-1 and TRBJ2-1, with 7 bases aligning to TRBD2. Germline lookup yields CDR1 MNHNS and CDR2 SASEGT. The V gene end was trimmed by 9 bases and the J gene end by 7 bases; junction bases not matched to a gene: 15. The CDR3 is made up of 15 amino acids. The CDR3 coding sequence is TGTGCCAGTAGCCGTAGTGTGGGGGGAGGGAATGAGCAGTTCTTC. Translating gives CASSRSVGGGNEQFF.

The chain joins TRBV20-1 to TRBJ2-7; D is possibly TRBD1 (6 bases). The CDR3 covers 14 residues. Germline-derived CDR1 and CDR2 are DFQATT and SNEGSKA (reference sequence). The V gene lost 0 bases and the J gene lost 6 bases, with 15 bases spanning the gap. Written as DNA, the CDR3 is TGCAGTGCTAGAGAGGGGTGGGGGCCGACCGAGCAGTACTTC. Translation: CSAREGWGPTEQYF.

This clonotype was recorded at least ten times. This rearrangement joins TRBV20-1 to TRBJ1-2, with 10 bases that match TRBD1. From germline, CDR1 is DFQATT and CDR2 SNEGSKA (reference sequence). Losses at the gene ends were 6 bases for V and 2 bases for J; bases not matched to a gene: 6. The CDR3 runs 14 residues. The CDR3 loop is CSATTGGTNYGYTF. DNA of the CDR3: TGCAGTGCAACGACAGGGGGCACGAACTATGGCTACACCTTC.

This clonotype was counted many times. This rearrangement joins TRBV6-9 to TRBJ1-1, with 8 bases fitting TRBD1. After removal of 3 bases from V and 4 bases from J, the junction contained 10 bases not matched to a gene. The germline CDR1 and CDR2 sequences are MNHGY and SVAAGI. CDR3 length: 16 residues. In DNA form, the CDR3 reads TGTGCCAGCAGTTACGAGATCAGGGGGCTCAGCACTGAAGCTTTCTTT. Its protein product is CASSYEIRGLSTEAFF.

This clonotype was observed many times. The chain has TRBV9 and TRBJ2-1; 7 positions match TRBD1. CDR3 length: 14 amino acids. The germline V gene encodes CDR1 SGDLS and CDR2 YYNGEE. After removal of 0 bases from V and 6 bases from J, the junction contained 3 bases not matched to a gene. This CDR3 reads CASSVGQGVNEQFF. CDR3 nucleotides: TGTGCCAGCAGCGTAGGCCAGGGGGTCAATGAGCAGTTCTTC.

A remark on this clonotype: This may arise from a read error, as a much more abundant clone is one base away. The V and J genes are TRBV6-1 and TRBJ2-7, with D unresolved. The CDR3 is 15 amino acids. Germline assignment: CDR1 MNHNS and CDR2 SASEGT. V was trimmed by 8 bases and J by 3 bases, leaving 20 bases between them. CDR3 amino acids: CASFLGQVYRYEQYF. In DNA form, the CDR3 reads TGTGCCAGCTTTCTAGGGCAGGTGTATCGCTACGAGCAGTACTTC.

At least ten counts were recorded for this clonotype. This chain links TRBV4-1 with TRBJ1-5; D gene ambiguous. Germline V gene sequence: CDR1 MGHRA, CDR2 YSYEKL. Trimming removed 1 base at V and 2 bases at J, with 6 bases between. CDR3 length: 14 amino acids. Here the CDR3 DNA reads TGCGCCAGCAGCCAAGTTTGGGGCAATCAGCCCCAGCATTTT. It is translated as CASSQVWGNQPQHF.

This clonotype was detected ten times or more. The V and J genes are TRBV20-1 and TRBJ2-7; D unresolved. Per the germline V gene, CDR1 is DFQATT and CDR2 is SNEGSKA (reference sequence). The CDR3 spans 13 residues. V was trimmed by 3 bases and J by 0 bases, leaving 9 bases between them. Written as DNA, the CDR3 is TGCAGTGCTAGTAGGATCGACTCCTACGAGCAGTACTTC. Protein product: CSASRIDSYEQYF.

This clonotype has a count of ten or more. This chain links TRBV4-1 with TRBJ2-3, with a possible D match to TRBD1 (5 bases). V was clipped by 4 bases and J by 0 bases, with 11 bases between them. Germline CDR1 reads MGHRA; CDR2 reads YSYEKL. CDR3 size: 15 residues. The CDR3 region has the DNA TGCGCCAGCAGCCGCGAGACAGCTAGCACAGATACGCAGTATTTT. Amino acids: CASSRETASTDTQYF.

This clonotype has at least ten counts. The rearrangement uses TRBV24-1 and TRBJ1-5, with 10 positions matching TRBD1. Germline lookup yields CDR1 KGHDR and CDR2 SFDVKD. With 6 bases clipped from V and 4 bases from J, the junction kept 8 bases outside the gene matches. The CDR3 has 16 amino acids. The CDR3 DNA follows: TGTGCCACCAGTAGTACCGGGACAGGGGTAAATCAGCCCCAGCATTTT. Translation gives CATSSTGTGVNQPQHF.

This clonotype was detected ten times or more. This chain links TRBV5-1 with TRBJ2-6; D perhaps matches TRBD1 (6 bases). The V end lost 0 bases, the J end lost 9 bases, and 10 bases lay between the germline ends. Per the germline V gene, CDR1 is SGHRS and CDR2 is YFSETQ. The length of the CDR3 is 14 residues. CDR3 amino acids: CASSLVRGSNVLTF. The CDR3 DNA follows: TGCGCCAGCAGCTTGGTCAGGGGAAGCAACGTCCTGACTTTC.

Only a few counts were recorded for this clonotype. With only one base between it and a far larger clone, this is likely a read error. This chain connects TRBV6-9 to TRBJ2-7; 12 bases are shared with TRBD2. The CDR3 covers 16 residues. Germline lookup yields CDR1 MNHGY and CDR2 SVAAGI. This CDR3 is CASGGGLAGSLYEKYF. CDR3 bases: TGTGCCAGCGGGGGCGGACTAGCGGGGTCCTTATACGAGAAGTACTTC.

This clonotype appeared many times. The chain employs TRBV12-3 or TRBV12-4 and TRBJ2-5, with D unclear. The CDR3 runs 13 residues. Deletions cut 5 bases from V and 0 bases from J, with 7 bases between. The CDR3 loop reads CASSPADQETQYF. In DNA form, the CDR3 reads TGTGCCAGCAGTCCTGCAGACCAAGAGACCCAGTACTTC.

This clonotype occurred many times. This chain links TRBV4-1 with TRBJ1-4; maybe TRBD1 (5 bases). Looked up from germline, CDR1 is MGHRA and CDR2 is YSYEKL. The CDR3 sequence is 16 residues long. The ends were cut back, 4 bases at V and 0 bases at J, with 12 bases in the middle. CDR3: CASSLGTSSTNEKLFF. In nucleotides, the CDR3 is TGCGCCAGCAGCCTCGGGACTTCCTCAACTAATGAAAAACTGTTTTTT.